These 14 T cell receptor beta chains were all obtained from the same sample, sequenced in a study of T cells after yellow fever vaccination. TCRdb used MiXCR to reprocess the 5' RACE reads, holding one entry per CDR3 protein. The table records about 130,000 distinct CDR3 sequences, 6.5% to 8% of them present only once. Sequenced here: CD4+ T cells sorted from PBMCs, sampled approximately 11 days after the first yellow fever vaccination. The origin of the receptors is a man aged 18-30 years who received the YFV17D yellow fever vaccine.

This clonotype was detected ten times or more. The rearrangement uses TRBV12-3 or TRBV12-4 and TRBJ1-2; D remains ambiguous. V shed 4 bases and J shed 4 bases, with 13 bases lying between them. This CDR3 contains 14 residues. The CDR3 DNA sequence: TGTGCCAGCAGTTCGGGCTCAAGCAGCTATGGCTACACCTTC. Protein: CASSSGSSSYGYTF.

This clonotype was counted at least ten times. V usage is TRBV7-8 and J usage is TRBJ1-4; a possible D gene is TRBD1 (5 bases). The length of the CDR3 is 16 residues. From germline, CDR1 is SGHVS and CDR2 FQNEAQ. V lost 0 bases to trimming and J lost 7 bases, with 15 bases between them. The CDR3 DNA reads as TGTGCCAGCAGCTTAGCGCGGAGGGGAGGAGGTGAAAAACTGTTTTTT. This translates into CASSLARRGGGEKLFF.

This clonotype came up a few times. The V call is TRBV27, the J call TRBJ2-6; no definite D call. The CDR3 runs to 17 residues. Between the trimmed V and J ends, which lost 5 bases and 2 bases, there was a span of 16 bases. Per the germline V gene, CDR1 is MNHEY and CDR2 is SMNVEV (reference sequence). Here the CDR3 DNA reads TGTGCCAGCAGTCCCATGGTGGGTGTCGCTGGGGCCAACGTCCTGACTTTC. Its protein product is CASSPMVGVAGANVLTF.

This clonotype was counted ten times or more. DNA for the CDR3: TGTGCCAGCAGTTTATCTCCGGGGGGCAATGAGCAGTTCTTC. Protein product: CASSLSPGGNEQFF. The chain carries TRBV28 and TRBJ2-1, with TRBD2 matching over 7 bases. J gave up 6 bases and V 1 base, and 3 bases lay outside the gene matches. The CDR3 consists of 14 residues. Germline CDR1 reads MDHEN; CDR2 reads SYDVKM.

This clonotype was seen repeatedly, ten times or more. The chain uses TRBV11-1 and TRBJ2-3; the D gene could be TRBD1 or TRBD2 (5 bases each). The V gene lost 4 bases and the J gene lost 5 bases, with 25 bases spanning the gap. CDR3 length: 18 amino acids. Germline assignment: CDR1 SGHAT and CDR2 FQDESV (reference sequence). The CDR3 loop is CASSSAIGSRDRRDTQYF. In DNA, the CDR3 is TGTGCCAGCAGCTCTGCCATTGGAAGCAGGGACCGTCGAGATACGCAGTATTTT.

This clonotype showed up many times. The V gene is TRBV4-2, the J gene TRBJ2-5, with 7 bases lining up with TRBD2. The CDR3 sequence is 16 residues long. J was trimmed by 2 bases and V by 7 bases; bases with no gene match: 13. Per germline, CDR1 LGHNA and CDR2 YNFKEQ. The CDR3 is CASTLFLTSAQETQYF. The DNA of the CDR3 is TGTGCCAGCACCCTCTTCCTCACTAGCGCACAAGAGACCCAGTACTTC.

This clonotype was recorded many times. The DNA for the CDR3 is TGCGCCAGCAGCCCGGACAGGTTGGACATTCAGTACTTC. Its translation is CASSPDRLDIQYF. The chain joins TRBV5-1 to TRBJ2-4; TRBD1 aligns across 7 bases. The CDR3 covers 13 residues. Germline CDR1 and CDR2: SGHRS and YFSETQ. Trimming took 4 bases from V and 8 from J; bases not matched to a gene: 6.

This clonotype was detected ten times or more. J is TRBJ1-2 and V is TRBV7-2; D possibly corresponds to TRBD1 (5 bases). CDR1 SGHTA and CDR2 FQGNSA come from the germline V gene. The CDR3 totals 14 residues. Trimming stripped 4 bases from V and 5 bases from J, with 14 bases between. In DNA form, the CDR3 reads TGTGCCAGCAGCTCCGTTGCGGGGGGGTATGGCTACACCTTC. Translated: CASSSVAGGYGYTF.

The chain joins TRBV7-2 to TRBJ2-1, with TRBD2 as a possible D gene (5 bases). This CDR3 region has 13 residues. The V end was cut by 1 base, the J end by 6 bases, with 7 bases between. Looked up from germline, CDR1 is SGHTA and CDR2 is FQGNSA. In DNA, the CDR3 is TGTGCCAGCAGCTTAGTGGCGGGCAATGAGCAGTTCTTC. This sequence encodes CASSLVAGNEQFF.

This clonotype has a count of ten or more. This rearrangement joins TRBV7-2 to TRBJ2-7; 9 bases align to TRBD2. Germline-derived CDR1 and CDR2 are SGHTA and FQGNSA. J gave up 4 bases and V 1 base, and 11 bases lay outside the gene matches. This CDR3 is built from 17 residues. The CDR3 nucleotides are TGTGCCAGCAGCTTAGGTGTGAGTGGCGGGGGGGCTTACGAGCAGTACTTC. Translation gives CASSLGVSGGGAYEQYF.

This clonotype showed up just a few times. The chain combines TRBV5-4 with TRBJ2-6; no clear D gene. From germline, CDR1 is SGHNT and CDR2 YYREEE (reference sequence). The CDR3 totals 15 residues. The V end lost 2 bases, the J end lost 2 bases, and 8 bases lay between the germline ends. The CDR3 is CASSFLLTGANVLTF. The CDR3 DNA reads TGTGCCAGCAGCTTTTTATTAACTGGGGCCAACGTCCTGACTTTC.

This clonotype was detected ten times or more. V is TRBV28 and J is TRBJ2-3, with D possibly TRBD1 on 6 matching bases. In germline, CDR1 is MDHEN, CDR2 SYDVKM. The CDR3 length is 15 residues. Trimming took 5 bases from V and 4 from J, leaving 16 bases between them. As DNA, the CDR3 is TGTGCCAGCAGTCAACAGGGTCGTGGACCAGATACGCAGTATTTT. It codes for CASSQQGRGPDTQYF.

This clonotype was counted many times. The CDR3 region has the DNA TGCAGCGTTGAAGTAACAGCCGCAGATACGCAGTATTTT. Its protein is CSVEVTAADTQYF. The rearrangement links TRBV29-1 to TRBJ2-3; D is unresolved. There are 13 residues in the CDR3. The V gene's germline CDR1 is SQVTM and CDR2 ANQGSEA. Trimming stripped 1 base from V and 4 bases from J, with 9 bases between.

This clonotype was counted ten times or more. The rearrangement uses TRBV5-1 and TRBJ2-7; 8 bases align to TRBD2. Germline values: CDR1 SGHRS, CDR2 YFSETQ. The CDR3 totals 15 residues. V lost 4 bases and J lost 3; bases outside the gene matches: 9. The CDR3 bases are TGCGCCAGCAGCGAAGTACCCGGGGGGGACTACGAGCAGTACGTC. Its protein is CASSEVPGGDYEQYV.